This entry describes one T cell receptor beta chain. Its target antigen remains unknown. Base qualities are missing; no much larger clone stands one base away. V is clipped by 3 bases and J by 3 bases, and the sequence between their germline boundaries is 13 bases long. CDR1 and CDR2 are drawn from the germline V gene: SGDLS, YYNGEE. CDR3 length: 14 amino acids, cysteine to phenylalanine. Only the CDR3 portion is preserved as DNA: 42 bases, with reading frame beginning at the first base. Genomic DNA was extracted from sorted cells for sequencing of the TCRbeta CDR3 region. The immunoSEQ Assay was used for sequencing of TCRbeta CDR3 regions. As stored in TCRdb, this immuneACCESS dataset retains in-frame rearrangements with V and J assigned. A fraction of the clones does not appear; measured against another copy, unresolved V genes explain less than half of the discrepancy, and the remainder lacks a known reason. This sample lists around 120,000 clones; 80% to 90% were detected once. The top ten clonotypes cover 0.5% to 0.7% of the sample.

The sample belongs to a study of OX40 agonist ivuxolimab in advanced cancers. As for the study more broadly: The costimulatory receptor OX40 (CD134) was targeted by ivuxolimab, a fully human IgG2 agonistic monoclonal antibody. Intravenous ivuxolimab was administered to patients every 2 weeks at six dose levels: 0.01, 0.1, 0.3, 1.5, 3 and 10 mg/kg. Among the approximately 50 dose-escalation patients, some 20 had hepatocellular carcinoma, 15 or so melanoma, 9 renal cell carcinoma and 9 head and neck cancer. In the dose-escalation cohort, approximately 82% of patients were male, and the mean age was roughly 60 years with a range of 23 to 79. Prior anti-PD-1, anti-PD-L1 or anti-CTLA-4 therapy was permitted, and 30% to 50% of dose-escalation patients had received checkpoint inhibitors. Partial responses occurred in three dose-escalation patients: two with cutaneous melanoma and one with hepatocellular carcinoma. The point of sequencing TCRbeta in the periphery was to test whether ivuxolimab changed TCR sequence diversity and drove clonal T-cell expansion. The paper describes the monotherapy dose-escalation part (N of about 52 patients) of the phase I trial of ivuxolimab. The study at large found these results: After ivuxolimab, expanded clones were on average more numerous among CD8+ T cells than among CD4+ T cells. Low levels of normalized T-cell clonal expansion were also shown by some nonresponding patients. Which antigens the clonally expanded peripheral T cells were specific for was not determined. At doses of 0.1 to 3.0 mg/kg, clonal expansion of both CD4+ and CD8+ T cells in blood was seen between baseline and week 6. In the 0.1-3.0 mg/kg groups, partial responders had among the lowest normalized peripheral clonal expansion, particularly in CD8+ T cells.

Patients with autoimmune disease history or receiving systemic immunosuppression were excluded from the trial. Peripheral blood for TCR sequencing was collected from all dose cohorts at baseline, on cycle 4 day 1, and on cycle 7 day 1. Samples came from an open-label, multicenter, first-in-human phase I dose-escalation trial of ivuxolimab. Adults with locally advanced or metastatic melanoma, renal cell carcinoma, hepatocellular carcinoma or head and neck squamous cell carcinoma were enrolled in the trial. Before TCR sequencing, CD4+ T cells and CD8+ T cells were sorted from peripheral blood as separate populations.

The input for sequencing was CD4+ or CD8+ T cells sorted from blood, taken in a trial of the OX40 agonist ivuxolimab. The sequence derives from an adult with an advanced solid tumor such as melanoma, head and neck, liver or kidney cancer. The chain is made from TRBV9 and TRBJ2-7; there is no confident call for the D gene. The sequence in DNA is TGTGCCAGCAGCGCCCAAGACGGAAACTACGAGCAGTACTTC. The encoded protein is CASSAQDGNYEQYF.